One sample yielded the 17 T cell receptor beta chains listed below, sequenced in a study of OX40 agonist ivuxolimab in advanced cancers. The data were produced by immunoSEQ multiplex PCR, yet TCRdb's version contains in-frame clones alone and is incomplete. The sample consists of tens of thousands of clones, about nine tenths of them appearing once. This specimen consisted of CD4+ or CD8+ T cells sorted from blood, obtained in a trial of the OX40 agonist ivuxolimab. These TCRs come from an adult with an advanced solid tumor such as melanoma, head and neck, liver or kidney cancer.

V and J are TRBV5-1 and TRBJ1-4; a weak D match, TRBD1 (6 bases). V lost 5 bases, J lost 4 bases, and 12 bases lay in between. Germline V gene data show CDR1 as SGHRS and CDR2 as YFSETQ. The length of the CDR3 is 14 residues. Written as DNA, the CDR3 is TGCGCCAGCAGGCCTGAACAGGGTAATGAAAAACTGTTTTTT. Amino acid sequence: CASRPEQGNEKLFF.

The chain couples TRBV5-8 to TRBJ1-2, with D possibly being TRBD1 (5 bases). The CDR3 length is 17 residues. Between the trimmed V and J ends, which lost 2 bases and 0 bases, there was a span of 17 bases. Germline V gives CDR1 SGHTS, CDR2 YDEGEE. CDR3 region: CASSFLNTGFTNYGYTF. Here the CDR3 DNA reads TGTGCCAGCAGCTTCTTAAACACAGGATTTACTAACTATGGCTACACCTTC.

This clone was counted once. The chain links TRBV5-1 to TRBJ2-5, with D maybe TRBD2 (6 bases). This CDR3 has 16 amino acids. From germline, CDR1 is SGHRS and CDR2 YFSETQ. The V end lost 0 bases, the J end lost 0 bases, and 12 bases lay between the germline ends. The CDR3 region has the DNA TGCGCCAGCAGCTTGGCCCCGGGAGCGGACCAAGAGACCCAGTACTTC. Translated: CASSLAPGADQETQYF.

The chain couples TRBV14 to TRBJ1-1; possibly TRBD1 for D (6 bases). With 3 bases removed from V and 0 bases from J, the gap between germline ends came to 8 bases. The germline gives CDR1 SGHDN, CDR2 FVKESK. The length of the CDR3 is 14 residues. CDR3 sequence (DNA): TGTGCCAGCAGCCAGGACAGAATGAACACTGAAGCTTTCTTT. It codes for CASSQDRMNTEAFF. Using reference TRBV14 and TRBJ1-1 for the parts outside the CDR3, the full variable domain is EAGVTQFPSHSVIEKGQTVTLRCDPISGHDNLYWYRRVMGKEIKFLLHFVKESKQDESGMPNNRFLAERTGGTYSTLKVQPAELEDSGVYFCASSQDRMNTEAFFGQGTRLTVV.

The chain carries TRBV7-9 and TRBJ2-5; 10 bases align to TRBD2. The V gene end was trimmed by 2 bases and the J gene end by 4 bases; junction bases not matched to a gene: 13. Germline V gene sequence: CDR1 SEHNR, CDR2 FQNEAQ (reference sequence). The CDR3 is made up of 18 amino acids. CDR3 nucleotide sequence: TGTGCCAGCAGCTTACCCCGGGGTAGCGGGGGGATTCGAGAGACCCAGTACTTC. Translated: CASSLPRGSGGIRETQYF.

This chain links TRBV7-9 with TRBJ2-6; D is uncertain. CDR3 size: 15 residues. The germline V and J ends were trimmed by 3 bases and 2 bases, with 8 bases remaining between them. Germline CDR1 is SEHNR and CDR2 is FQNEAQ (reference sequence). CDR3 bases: TGTGCCAGCAGCTTGAATATGGCTGGGGCCAACGTCCTGACTTTC. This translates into CASSLNMAGANVLTF.

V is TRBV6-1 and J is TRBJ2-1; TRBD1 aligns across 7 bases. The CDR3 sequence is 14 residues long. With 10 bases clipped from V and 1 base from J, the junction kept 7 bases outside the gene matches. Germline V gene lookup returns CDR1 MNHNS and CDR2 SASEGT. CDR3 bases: TGTGCCACCCGCCGGGACAGTTCCTACAATGAGCAGTTCTTC. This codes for CATRRDSSYNEQFF.

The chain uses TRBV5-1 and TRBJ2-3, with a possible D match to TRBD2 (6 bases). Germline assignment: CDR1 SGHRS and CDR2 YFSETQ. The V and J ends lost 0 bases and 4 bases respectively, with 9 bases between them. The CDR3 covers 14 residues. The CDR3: CASSLAWGADTQYF. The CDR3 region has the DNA TGCGCCAGCAGCTTGGCGTGGGGGGCAGATACGCAGTATTTT.

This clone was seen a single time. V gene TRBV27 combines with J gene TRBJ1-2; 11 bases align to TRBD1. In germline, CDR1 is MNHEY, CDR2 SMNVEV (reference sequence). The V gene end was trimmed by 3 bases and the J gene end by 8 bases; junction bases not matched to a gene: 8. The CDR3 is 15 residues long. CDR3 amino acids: CASSFGQGATRGYTF. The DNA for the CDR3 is TGTGCCAGCAGTTTTGGACAGGGGGCGACTCGCGGCTACACCTTC.

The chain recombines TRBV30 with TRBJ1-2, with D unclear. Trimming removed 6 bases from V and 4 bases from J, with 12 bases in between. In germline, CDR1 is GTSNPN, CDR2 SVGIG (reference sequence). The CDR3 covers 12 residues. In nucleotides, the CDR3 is TGTGCCTGTCCCTTCGGGATCTATGGCTACACCTTC. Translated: CACPFGIYGYTF.

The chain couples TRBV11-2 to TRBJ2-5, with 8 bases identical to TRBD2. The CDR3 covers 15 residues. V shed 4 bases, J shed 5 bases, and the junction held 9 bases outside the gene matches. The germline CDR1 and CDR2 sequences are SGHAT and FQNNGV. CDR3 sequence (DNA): TGTGCCAGCAGCTCGATAGCGGGGTTAGAGGAGACCCAGTACTTC. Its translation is CASSSIAGLEETQYF.

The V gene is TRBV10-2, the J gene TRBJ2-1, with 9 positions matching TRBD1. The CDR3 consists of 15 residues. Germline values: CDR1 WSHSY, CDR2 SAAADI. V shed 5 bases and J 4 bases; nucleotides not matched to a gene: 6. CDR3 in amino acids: CASSSDRGTYNEQFF. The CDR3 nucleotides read TGCGCCAGCAGTAGTGACAGGGGGACTTACAATGAGCAGTTCTTC.

The CDR3 sequence: CATSSHRGRSTDTQYF. CDR3 coding DNA: TGTGCCACCAGCAGCCACAGGGGCCGGAGCACAGATACGCAGTATTTT. The rearrangement joins TRBV15 to TRBJ2-3; TRBD1 aligns across 7 bases. CDR3 length equals 16 residues. With 3 bases clipped from V and 0 bases from J, the junction kept 6 bases outside the gene matches. CDR1 and CDR2 (germline): LNHNV, YYDKDF (reference sequence).

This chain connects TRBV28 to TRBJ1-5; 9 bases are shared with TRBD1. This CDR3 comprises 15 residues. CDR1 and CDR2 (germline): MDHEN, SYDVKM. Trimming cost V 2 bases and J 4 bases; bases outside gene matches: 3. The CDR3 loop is CASSLGQGWNQPQHF. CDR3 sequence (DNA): TGTGCCAGCAGTTTAGGACAGGGGTGGAATCAGCCCCAGCATTTT.

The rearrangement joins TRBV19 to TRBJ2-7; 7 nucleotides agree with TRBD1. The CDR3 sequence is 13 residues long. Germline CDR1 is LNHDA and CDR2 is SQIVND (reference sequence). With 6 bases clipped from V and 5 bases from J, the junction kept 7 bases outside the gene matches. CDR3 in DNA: TGTGCCAGTAGCTCGACAGGGTCCCACGAGCAGTACTTC. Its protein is CASSSTGSHEQYF.

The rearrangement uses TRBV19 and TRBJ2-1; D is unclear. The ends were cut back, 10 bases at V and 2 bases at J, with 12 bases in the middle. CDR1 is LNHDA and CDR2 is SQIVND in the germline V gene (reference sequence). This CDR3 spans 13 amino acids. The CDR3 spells CATSPPPYNEQFF. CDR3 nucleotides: TGTGCCACCAGCCCGCCGCCCTACAATGAGCAGTTCTTC.

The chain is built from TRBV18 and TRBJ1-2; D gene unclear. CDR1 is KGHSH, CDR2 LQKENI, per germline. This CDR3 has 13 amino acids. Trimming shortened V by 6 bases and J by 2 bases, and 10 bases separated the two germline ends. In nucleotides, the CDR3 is TGTGCCAGCTCGAACATGAAGAACTATGGCTACACCTTC. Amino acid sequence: CASSNMKNYGYTF.